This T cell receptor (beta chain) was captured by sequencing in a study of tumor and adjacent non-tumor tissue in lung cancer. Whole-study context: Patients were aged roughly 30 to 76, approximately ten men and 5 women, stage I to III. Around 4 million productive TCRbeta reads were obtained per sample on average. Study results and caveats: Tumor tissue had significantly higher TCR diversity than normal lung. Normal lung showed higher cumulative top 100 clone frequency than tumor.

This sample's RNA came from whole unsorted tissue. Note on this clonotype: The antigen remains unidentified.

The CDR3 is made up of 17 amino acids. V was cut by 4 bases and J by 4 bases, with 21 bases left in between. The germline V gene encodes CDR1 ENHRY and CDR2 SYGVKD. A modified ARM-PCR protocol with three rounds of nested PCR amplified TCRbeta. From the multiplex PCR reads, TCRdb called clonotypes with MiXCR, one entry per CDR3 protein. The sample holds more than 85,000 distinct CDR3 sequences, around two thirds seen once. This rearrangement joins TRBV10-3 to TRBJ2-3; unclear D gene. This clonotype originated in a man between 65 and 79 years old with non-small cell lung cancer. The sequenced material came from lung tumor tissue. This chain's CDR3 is CAISAWGGGAWADTQYF. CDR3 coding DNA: TGTGCCATCAGTGCCTGGGGTGGCGGAGCATGGGCAGATACGCAGTATTTT.